This entry describes one T cell receptor beta chain. After removal of 11 bases from V and 0 bases from J, the junction contained 12 bases not matched to a gene. From germline, CDR1 is SEHNR and CDR2 FQNEAQ (reference sequence). This CDR3 region has 17 residues. These data belong to a study of blood T cell repertoires in COVID-19. Profiling relied on immunoSEQ multiplex PCR, and the TCRdb table lists in-frame clones only, not all of them. The table has fewer than 250,000 clones, 70% to 90% seen once; the top ten hold 7.4%. The age range of participants was about 18 to 90 years, with residence in around 22 US areas.

V gene TRBV7-9 combines with J gene TRBJ2-2; 10 nucleotides agree with TRBD2. This receptor was taken from a woman in her forties with acute COVID-19. The material sequenced was PBMCs or T cells enriched from blood (not recorded which). The CDR3 sequence is CASREAGGFANTGELFF. CDR3 sequence (DNA): TGTGCCTCCAGGGAAGCGGGGGGGTTCGCGAACACCGGGGAGCTGTTTTTT.